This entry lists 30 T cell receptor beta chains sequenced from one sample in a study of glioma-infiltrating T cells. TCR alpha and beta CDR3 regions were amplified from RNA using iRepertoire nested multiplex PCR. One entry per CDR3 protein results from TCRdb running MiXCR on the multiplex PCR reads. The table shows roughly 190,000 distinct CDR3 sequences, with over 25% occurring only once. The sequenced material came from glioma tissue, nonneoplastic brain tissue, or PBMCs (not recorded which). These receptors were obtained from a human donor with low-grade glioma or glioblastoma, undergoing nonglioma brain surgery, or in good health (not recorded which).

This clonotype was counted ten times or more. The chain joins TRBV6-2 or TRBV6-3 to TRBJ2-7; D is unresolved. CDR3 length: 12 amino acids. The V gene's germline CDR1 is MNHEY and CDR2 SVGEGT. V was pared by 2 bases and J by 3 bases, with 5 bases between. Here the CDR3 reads CASSYTNYEQYF. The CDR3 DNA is TGTGCCAGCAGTTACACAAACTACGAGCAGTACTTC.

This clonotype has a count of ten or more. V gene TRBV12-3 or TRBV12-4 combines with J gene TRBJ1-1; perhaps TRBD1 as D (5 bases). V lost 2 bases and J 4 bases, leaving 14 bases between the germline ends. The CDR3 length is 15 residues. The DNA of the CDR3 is TGTGCCAGCAGTTTAATGCAGGGTGGTGCCACTGAAGCTTTCTTT. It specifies CASSLMQGGATEAFF.

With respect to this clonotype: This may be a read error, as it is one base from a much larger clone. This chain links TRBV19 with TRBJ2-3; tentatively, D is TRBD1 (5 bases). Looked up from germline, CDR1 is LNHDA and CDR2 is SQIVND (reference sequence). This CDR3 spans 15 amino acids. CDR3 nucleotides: TGTGCCGGTAGTATAGGCGGCAGGGTCACAGATACGCAGTATTTT. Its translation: CAGSIGGRVTDTQYF.

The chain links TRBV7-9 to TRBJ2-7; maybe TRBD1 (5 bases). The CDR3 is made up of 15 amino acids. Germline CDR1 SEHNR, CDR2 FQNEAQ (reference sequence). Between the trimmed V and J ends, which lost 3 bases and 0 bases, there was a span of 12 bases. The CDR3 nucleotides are TGTGCCAGCAGCTTGGGAAGGGGTAGCTCCTACGAGCAGTACTTC. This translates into CASSLGRGSSYEQYF.

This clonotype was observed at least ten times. Here the CDR3 reads CASSLNTAQGQPQHF. The CDR3 region has the DNA TGTGCCAGCAGTTTAAACACCGCTCAGGGTCAGCCCCAGCATTTT. The V gene is TRBV27, the J gene TRBJ1-5, with D possibly TRBD1 on 5 matching bases. This CDR3 region has 15 residues. From germline, CDR1 is MNHEY and CDR2 SMNVEV (reference sequence). V was cut by 2 bases and J by 6 bases, with 14 bases left in between.

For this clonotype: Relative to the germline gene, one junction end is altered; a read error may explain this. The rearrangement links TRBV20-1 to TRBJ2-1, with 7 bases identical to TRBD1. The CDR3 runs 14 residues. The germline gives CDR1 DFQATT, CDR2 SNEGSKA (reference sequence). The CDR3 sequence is CSARPRDSYNQQFF. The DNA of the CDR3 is TGCAGTGCTAGGCCCCGGGACAGTTACAATCAGCAGTTCTTC.

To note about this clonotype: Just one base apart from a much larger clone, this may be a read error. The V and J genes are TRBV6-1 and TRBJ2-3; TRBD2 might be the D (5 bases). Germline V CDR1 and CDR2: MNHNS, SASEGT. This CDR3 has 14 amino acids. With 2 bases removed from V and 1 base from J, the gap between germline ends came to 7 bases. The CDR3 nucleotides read TGTGCCAGCAGTGAACGGGGAGGCACAGATACGCAGTATTTT. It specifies CASSERGGTDTQYF.

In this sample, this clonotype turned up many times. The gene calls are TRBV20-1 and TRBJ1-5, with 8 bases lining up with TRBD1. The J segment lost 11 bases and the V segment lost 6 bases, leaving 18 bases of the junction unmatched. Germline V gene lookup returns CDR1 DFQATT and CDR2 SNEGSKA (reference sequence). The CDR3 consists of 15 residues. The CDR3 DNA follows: TGCAGTGCCCCAGGGACAGGCCCTTCCTTGGGGGCCCAGCATTTT. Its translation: CSAPGTGPSLGAQHF.

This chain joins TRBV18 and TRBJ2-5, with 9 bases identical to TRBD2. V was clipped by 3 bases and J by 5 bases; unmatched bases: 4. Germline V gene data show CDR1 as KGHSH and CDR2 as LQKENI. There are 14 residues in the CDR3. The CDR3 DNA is TGTGCCAGCTCACCTATAGCGGGAGAGGAGACCCAGTACTTC. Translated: CASSPIAGEETQYF.

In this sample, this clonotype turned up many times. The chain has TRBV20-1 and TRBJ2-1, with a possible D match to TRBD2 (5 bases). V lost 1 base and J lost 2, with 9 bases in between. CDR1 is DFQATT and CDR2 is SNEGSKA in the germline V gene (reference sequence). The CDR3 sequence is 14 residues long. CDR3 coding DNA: TGCAGTGCTAGAGGGGCGGGCCCCTACAATGAGCAGTTCTTC. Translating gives CSARGAGPYNEQFF.

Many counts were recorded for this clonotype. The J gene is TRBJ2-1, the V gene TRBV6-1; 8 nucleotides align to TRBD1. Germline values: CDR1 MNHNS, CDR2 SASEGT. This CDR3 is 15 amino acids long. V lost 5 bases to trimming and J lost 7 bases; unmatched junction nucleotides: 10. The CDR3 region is CASSYTGTGTNEQFF. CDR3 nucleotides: TGTGCCAGCAGTTATACCGGGACAGGTACAAATGAGCAGTTCTTC.

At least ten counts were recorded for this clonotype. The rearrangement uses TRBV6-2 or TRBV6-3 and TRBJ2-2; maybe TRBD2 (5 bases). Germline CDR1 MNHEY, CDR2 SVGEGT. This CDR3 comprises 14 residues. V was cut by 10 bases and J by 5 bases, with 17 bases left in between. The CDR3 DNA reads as TGTGCCACCCTTTGGGGTGGGGAGACCGGGGAGCTGTTTTTT. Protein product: CATLWGGETGELFF.

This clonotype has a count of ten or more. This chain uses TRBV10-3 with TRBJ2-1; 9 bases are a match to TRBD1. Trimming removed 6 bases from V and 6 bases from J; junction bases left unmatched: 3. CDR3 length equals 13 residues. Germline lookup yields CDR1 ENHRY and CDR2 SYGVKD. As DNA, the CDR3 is TGTGCCATCAGCCTACAGGGGGCCAATGAGCAGTTCTTC. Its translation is CAISLQGANEQFF.

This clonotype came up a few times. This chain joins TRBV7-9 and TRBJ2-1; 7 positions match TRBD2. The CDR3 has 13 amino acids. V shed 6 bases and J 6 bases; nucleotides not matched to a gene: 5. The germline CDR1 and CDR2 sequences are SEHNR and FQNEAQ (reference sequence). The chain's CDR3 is CASSFSGGNEQFF. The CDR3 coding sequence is TGTGCCAGCAGTTTTTCGGGAGGCAATGAGCAGTTCTTC.

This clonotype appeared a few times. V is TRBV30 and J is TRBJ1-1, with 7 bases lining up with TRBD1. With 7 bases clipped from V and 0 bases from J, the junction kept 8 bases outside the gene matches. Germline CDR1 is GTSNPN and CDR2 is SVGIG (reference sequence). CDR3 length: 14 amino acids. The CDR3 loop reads CALLTGVMNTEAFF. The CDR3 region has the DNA TGTGCCTTACTCACAGGGGTGATGAACACTGAAGCTTTCTTT.

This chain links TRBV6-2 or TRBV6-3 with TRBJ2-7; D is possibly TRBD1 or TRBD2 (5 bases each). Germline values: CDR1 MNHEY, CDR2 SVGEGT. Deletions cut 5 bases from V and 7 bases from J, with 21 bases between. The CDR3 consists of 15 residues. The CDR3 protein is CASSRGRDPYNEQYF. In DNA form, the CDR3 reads TGTGCCAGCAGTAGAGGCCGGGACCCCTACAATGAGCAGTACTTC.

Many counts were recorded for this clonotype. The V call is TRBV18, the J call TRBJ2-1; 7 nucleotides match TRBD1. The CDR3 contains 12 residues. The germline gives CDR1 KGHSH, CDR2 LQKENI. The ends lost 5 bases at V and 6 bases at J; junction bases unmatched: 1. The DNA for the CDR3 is TGTGCCAGCTCAGCAGGGGGCAATGAGCAGTTCTTC. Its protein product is CASSAGGNEQFF.

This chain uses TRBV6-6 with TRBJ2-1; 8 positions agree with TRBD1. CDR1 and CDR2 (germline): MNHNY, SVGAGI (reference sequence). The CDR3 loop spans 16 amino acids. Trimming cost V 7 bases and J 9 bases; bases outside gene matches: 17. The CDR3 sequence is CASTDGGSGGPGEQFF. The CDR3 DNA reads TGTGCCAGCACCGACGGCGGGTCAGGGGGCCCCGGTGAGCAGTTCTTC.

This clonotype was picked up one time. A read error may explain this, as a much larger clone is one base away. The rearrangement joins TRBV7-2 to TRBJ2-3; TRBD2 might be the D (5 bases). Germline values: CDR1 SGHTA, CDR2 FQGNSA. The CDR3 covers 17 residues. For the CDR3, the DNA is TGTGCCAGCAGCTTAGCCCCGGCGGGCCGATCCACAGATACGCGGTATTTT. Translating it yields CASSLAPAGRSTDTRYF. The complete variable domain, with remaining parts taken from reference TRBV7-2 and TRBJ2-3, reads GAGVSQSPSNKVTEKGKDVELRCDPISGHTALYWYRQSLGQGLEFLIYFQGNSAPDKSGLPSDRFSAERTGGSVSTLTIQRTQQEDSAVYLCASSLAPAGRSTDTRYFGPGTRLTVL.

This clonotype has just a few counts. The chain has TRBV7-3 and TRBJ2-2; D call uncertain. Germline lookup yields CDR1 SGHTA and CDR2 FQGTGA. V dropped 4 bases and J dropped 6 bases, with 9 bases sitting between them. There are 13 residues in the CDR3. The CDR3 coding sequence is TGTGCCAGCAGCTCCGAAGGCGCCGGGGAGCTGTTTTTT. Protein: CASSSEGAGELFF.

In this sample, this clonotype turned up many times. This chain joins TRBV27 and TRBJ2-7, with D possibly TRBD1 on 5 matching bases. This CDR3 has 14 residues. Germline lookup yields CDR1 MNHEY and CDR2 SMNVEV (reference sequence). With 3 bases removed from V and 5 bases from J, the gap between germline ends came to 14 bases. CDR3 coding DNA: TGTGCCAGCAGTTTTGAGGCAGGGTGGAACGAGCAGTACTTC. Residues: CASSFEAGWNEQYF.

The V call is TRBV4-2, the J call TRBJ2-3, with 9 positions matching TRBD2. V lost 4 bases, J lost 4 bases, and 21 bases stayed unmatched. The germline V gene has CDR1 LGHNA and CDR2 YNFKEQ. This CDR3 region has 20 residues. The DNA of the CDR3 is TGTGCCAGCAGCCCAAGGTCCCGAGCCCTTAGCGGGAGCCCCGCAGATACGCAGTATTTT. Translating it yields CASSPRSRALSGSPADTQYF.

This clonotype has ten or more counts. CDR3 amino acids: CASKDRGYNEQFF. The CDR3 DNA is TGTGCCAGCAAGGACAGGGGCTACAATGAGCAGTTCTTC. J is TRBJ2-1 and V is TRBV6-1; 9 bases are a match to TRBD1. J gave up 3 bases and V 7 bases, and 1 base lay outside the gene matches. Germline assignment: CDR1 MNHNS and CDR2 SASEGT. The length of the CDR3 is 13 residues.

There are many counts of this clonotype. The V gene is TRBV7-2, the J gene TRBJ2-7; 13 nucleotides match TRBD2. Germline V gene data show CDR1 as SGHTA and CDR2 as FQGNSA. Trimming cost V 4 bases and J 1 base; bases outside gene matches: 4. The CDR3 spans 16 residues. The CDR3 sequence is CASSSWTSGGSYEQYF. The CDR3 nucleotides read TGTGCCAGCAGCTCTTGGACTAGCGGGGGTTCCTACGAGCAGTACTTC.

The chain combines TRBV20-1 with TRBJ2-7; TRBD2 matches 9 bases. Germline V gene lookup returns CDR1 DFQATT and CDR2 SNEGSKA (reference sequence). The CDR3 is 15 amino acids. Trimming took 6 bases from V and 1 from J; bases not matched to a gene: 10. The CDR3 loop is CSAPGLARGSYEQYF. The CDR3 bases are TGCAGTGCCCCGGGACTAGCCCGAGGGTCCTACGAGCAGTACTTC.

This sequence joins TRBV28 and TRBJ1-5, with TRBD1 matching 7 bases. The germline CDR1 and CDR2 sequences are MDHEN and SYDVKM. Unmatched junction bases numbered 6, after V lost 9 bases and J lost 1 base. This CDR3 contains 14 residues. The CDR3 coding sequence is TGTGCCAGTAGACAGGGACGGAGCAATCAGCCCCAGCATTTT. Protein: CASRQGRSNQPQHF.

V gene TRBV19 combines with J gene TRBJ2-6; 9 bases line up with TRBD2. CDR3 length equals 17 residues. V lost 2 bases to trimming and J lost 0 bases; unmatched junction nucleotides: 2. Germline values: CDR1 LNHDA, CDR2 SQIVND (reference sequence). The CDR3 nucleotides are TGTGCCAGTAGTATACTAGCGGGACCCTCTGGGGCCAACGTCCTGACTTTC. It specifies CASSILAGPSGANVLTF.

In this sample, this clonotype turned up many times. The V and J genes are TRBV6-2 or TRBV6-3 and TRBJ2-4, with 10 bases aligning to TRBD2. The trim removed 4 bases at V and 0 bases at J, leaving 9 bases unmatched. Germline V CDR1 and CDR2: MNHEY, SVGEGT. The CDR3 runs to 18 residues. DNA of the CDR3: TGTGCCAGCAGTTTCGGTAGCGGGAGGATGCTAGCCAAAAACATTCAGTACTTC. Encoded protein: CASSFGSGRMLAKNIQYF.

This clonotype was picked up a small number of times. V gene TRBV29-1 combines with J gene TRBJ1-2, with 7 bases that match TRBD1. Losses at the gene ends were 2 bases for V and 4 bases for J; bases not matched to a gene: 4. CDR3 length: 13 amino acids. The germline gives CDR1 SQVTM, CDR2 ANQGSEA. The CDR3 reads CSVELTGAYGYTF. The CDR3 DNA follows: TGCAGCGTTGAATTAACAGGGGCCTATGGCTACACCTTC.

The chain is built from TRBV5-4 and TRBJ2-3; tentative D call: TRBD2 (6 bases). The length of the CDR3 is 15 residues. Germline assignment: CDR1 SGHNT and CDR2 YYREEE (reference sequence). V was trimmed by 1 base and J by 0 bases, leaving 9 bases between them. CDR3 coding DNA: TGTGCCAGCAGCTTGCGGAGCGGGAGCACAGATACGCAGTATTTT. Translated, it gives CASSLRSGSTDTQYF.